This passage covers 25 T cell receptor beta chains from one sample sequenced in a study of post-analysis software for immune sequencing data. Study-wide results and limits: TRBV segments more frequent in patients than in controls numbered a few and included TRBV5-6, TRBV5-1 and TRBV20-1.

TCR beta libraries were prepared from cDNA with unique molecular identifiers. TCRdb re-analysed the PCR reads in MiXCR, keeping a single row per CDR3 protein. The table includes about 200,000 distinct CDR3 sequences, 29% detected once. The antigens of these receptors remain unknown. The sequenced sample was blood. All receptors derive from a girl aged 2-17 years with multiple sclerosis.

This clonotype was recorded many times. The chain has TRBV7-2 and TRBJ2-6; D could derive from TRBD1 or TRBD2 (6 bases each). The CDR3 covers 19 residues. Trimming stripped 5 bases from V and 0 bases from J, with 20 bases between. Germline V gives CDR1 SGHTA, CDR2 FQGNSA. CDR3 residues: CASSPRVGGYPSGANVLTF. The CDR3 DNA reads as TGTGCCAGCAGCCCAAGGGTGGGGGGCTACCCCTCTGGGGCCAACGTCCTGACTTTC. Using reference TRBV7-2 and TRBJ2-6 for the parts outside the CDR3, the full variable domain is GAGVSQSPSNKVTEKGKDVELRCDPISGHTALYWYRQSLGQGLEFLIYFQGNSAPDKSGLPSDRFSAERTGGSVSTLTIQRTQQEDSAVYLCASSPRVGGYPSGANVLTFGAGSRLTVL.

This clonotype was observed a handful of times. V usage is TRBV4-2 and J usage is TRBJ1-1; the D gene is possibly TRBD1 (5 bases). Germline V lookup: CDR1 LGHNA, CDR2 YNFKEQ. This CDR3 region has 14 residues. Deletions cut 4 bases from V and 7 bases from J, with 16 bases between. The CDR3 reads CASSLDLGPYEAFF. The CDR3 bases are TGTGCCAGCAGCCTCGACCTGGGGCCCTATGAAGCTTTCTTT.

This clonotype was recorded at least ten times. The rearrangement links TRBV10-3 to TRBJ2-3; 7 bases line up with TRBD2. Germline V lookup: CDR1 ENHRY, CDR2 SYGVKD. Trimming at V came to 0 bases and at J to 11 bases, leaving 8 bases not matched to a gene. CDR3 length equals 14 residues. This CDR3 is CAISESGTTYGQYF. The CDR3 DNA reads TGTGCCATCAGTGAGTCCGGGACTACCTATGGGCAGTATTTT.

This sequence joins TRBV20-1 and TRBJ2-3; D is unresolved. The CDR3 runs to 12 residues. Trimming pared 5 bases from V and 2 bases from J, leaving 8 bases between. Looked up from germline, CDR1 is DFQATT and CDR2 is SNEGSKA (reference sequence). The CDR3 sequence is CSALEDTDTQYF. The DNA for the CDR3 is TGCAGTGCTCTAGAGGACACAGATACGCAGTATTTT.

This clonotype showed up just a few times. The chain carries TRBV5-1 and TRBJ2-1; TRBD1 agrees at 8 bases. Trimming took 4 bases from V and 2 from J; bases not matched to a gene: 5. There are 15 residues in the CDR3. Germline loops: CDR1 SGHRS, CDR2 YFSETQ. Here the CDR3 DNA reads TGCGCCAGCAGCAATACAGGGGGACCCTACAATGAGCAGTTCTTC. Translating it yields CASSNTGGPYNEQFF.

This clonotype appeared a few times. The CDR3 here is CASSDGTQREKLFF. CDR3 coding DNA: TGTGCCAGCAGCGACGGGACACAGCGTGAAAAACTGTTTTTT. V usage is TRBV21-1 and J usage is TRBJ1-4; the table's D call, TRBD1, was not checked against the DNA. TRBV21-1 is flagged as a pseudogene. There are 14 residues in the CDR3.

The chain joins TRBV20-1 to TRBJ1-4, with D maybe TRBD1 (5 bases). The CDR3 length is 17 residues. Trimming removed 0 bases from V and 0 bases from J, with 14 bases in between. Germline CDR1 DFQATT, CDR2 SNEGSKA (reference sequence). Here the CDR3 DNA reads TGCAGTGCTAGAGATCAGGGATTTGCTGCAACTAATGAAAAACTGTTTTTT. It specifies CSARDQGFAATNEKLFF.

This clonotype occurred many times. The V and J genes are TRBV18 and TRBJ2-5; tentatively, D is TRBD1 (6 bases). V was shortened by 3 bases and J by 2 bases, with 10 bases between the two germline ends. Germline V lookup: CDR1 KGHSH, CDR2 LQKENI. This CDR3 has 14 residues. CDR3 in amino acids: CASSPGQGQETQYF. The CDR3 DNA reads TGTGCCAGCTCACCCGGCCAGGGGCAAGAGACCCAGTACTTC. Using reference TRBV18 and TRBJ2-5 for the parts outside the CDR3, the full variable domain is NAGVMQNPRHLVRRRGQEARLRCSPMKGHSHVYWYRQLPEEGLKFMVYLQKENIIDESGMPKERFSAEFPKEGPSILRIQQVVRGDSAAYFCASSPGQGQETQYFGPGTRLLVL.

This clonotype was detected ten times or more. The gene calls are TRBV10-2 and TRBJ1-2; no clear D. The CDR3 contains 13 residues. In germline, CDR1 is WSHSY, CDR2 SAAADI. Trimming pared 6 bases from V and 4 bases from J, leaving 12 bases between. The CDR3 protein is CASRPGYGYGYTF. The CDR3 region has the DNA TGCGCCAGCAGGCCCGGGTACGGCTATGGCTACACCTTC.

This clonotype has just one count. The chain employs TRBV5-4 and TRBJ2-7; TRBD1 aligns across 9 bases. The DNA matches TRBJ2-5 better at its end, which makes the J call doubtful. The CDR3 runs 14 residues. Germline-derived CDR1 and CDR2 are SGHNT and YYREEE (reference sequence). The CDR3 DNA reads TGTGCCAGCAGCTGGGGACAGGGTAGGGAGACCCAGTACTTC. Its protein product is CASSWGQGRETQYF.

The J gene is TRBJ1-1, the V gene TRBV5-1; 10 bases line up with TRBD1. The V gene end was trimmed by 4 bases and the J gene end by 4 bases; junction bases not matched to a gene: 10. The CDR3 runs 16 residues. The germline V gene encodes CDR1 SGHRS and CDR2 YFSETQ. This CDR3 reads CASSRIRDRGITEAFF. The CDR3 DNA follows: TGCGCCAGCAGCCGAATCCGGGACAGGGGCATCACTGAAGCTTTCTTT. The full variable domain, completed using reference TRBV5-1 and TRBJ1-1, is KAGVTQTPRYLIKTRGQQVTLSCSPISGHRSVSWYQQTPGQGLQFLFEYFSETQRNKGNFPGRFSGRQFSNSRSEMNVSTLELGDSALYLCASSRIRDRGITEAFFGQGTRLTVV.

The table lists this clonotype with a few counts. CDR3: CASSFDRGPEQYF. The CDR3, as DNA: TGTGCCAGTAGCTTCGACAGGGGACCCGAGCAGTACTTC. The chain recombines TRBV19 with TRBJ2-7; 8 bases map to TRBD1. V gave up 6 bases and J gave up 6 bases; unmatched junction bases: 7. Germline CDR1 reads LNHDA; CDR2 reads SQIVND (reference sequence). The CDR3 runs 13 residues.

Of note for this clonotype: A read error may be the cause here, since a much bigger clone is one base away. The V and J genes are TRBV7-3 and TRBJ2-5; D may be TRBD1 (6 bases). Germline V gives CDR1 SGHTA, CDR2 FQGTGA. The CDR3 sequence is 13 residues long. CDR3 nucleotide sequence: TGTGCCAGCAGCCCAGGGACATCTCAGACCCGGTACTTC. Translated: CASSPGTSQTRYF.

There are many counts of this clonotype. The CDR3 bases are TGCAGTGCTAGAGGGGGGGACGCGGACAATGAGCAGTTCTTC. This translates into CSARGGDADNEQFF. The V call is TRBV20-1, the J call TRBJ2-1; D is possibly TRBD2 (6 bases). The V gene lost 1 base and the J gene lost 5 bases, with 12 bases spanning the gap. This CDR3 has 14 amino acids. CDR1 and CDR2 (germline): DFQATT, SNEGSKA (reference sequence).

In the case of this clonotype: With a much larger clone just one base away, this may be a read error. The gene calls are TRBV20-1 and TRBJ2-3; 14 bases line up with TRBD2. The V gene's germline CDR1 is DFQATT and CDR2 SNEGSKA (reference sequence). CDR3 size: 15 residues. In nucleotides, the CDR3 is TGCAGTGCCCGTGGGACTAGCGGGGGCACAGGTACGCAGTATTTT. This translates into CSARGTSGGTGTQYF.

This clonotype has a count of ten or more. This rearrangement joins TRBV5-1 to TRBJ2-7, with a weak D call TRBD1 (6 bases). Trimming left V 1 base short and J 3 bases short, with 17 bases between. The CDR3 runs to 16 residues. The germline CDR1 and CDR2 sequences are SGHRS and YFSETQ. CDR3 in DNA: TGCGCCAGCAGCTTGTCTGGGGGCGCCGGGCACTACGAGCAGTACTTC. It is translated as CASSLSGGAGHYEQYF.

The chain links TRBV20-1 to TRBJ1-5, with D possibly matching TRBD1 (5 bases). CDR1 is DFQATT, CDR2 SNEGSKA, per germline (reference sequence). Trimming left V 0 bases short and J 5 bases short, with 11 bases between. The CDR3 sequence is 14 residues long. The CDR3 bases are TGCAGTGCTAGAGATCCGGCAGGGCATCAGCCCCAGCATTTT. Protein sequence: CSARDPAGHQPQHF.

This clonotype was recorded many times. The chain uses TRBV3-1 and TRBJ1-6; 9 nucleotides align to TRBD1. The CDR3 has 14 amino acids. V lost 4 bases and J lost 8; bases outside the gene matches: 3. The germline CDR1 and CDR2 sequences are LGHDT and YNNKEL (reference sequence). This CDR3 is CASSRQGVDSPLHF. The CDR3 DNA is TGTGCCAGCAGCCGACAGGGGGTTGATTCACCCCTCCACTTT. Based on the CDR3 plus reference TRBV3-1 and TRBJ1-6, the full variable domain is DTAVSQTPKYLVTQMGNDKSIKCEQNLGHDTMYWYKQDSKKFLKIMFSYNNKELIINETVPNRFSPKSPDKAHLNLHINSLELGDSAVYFCASSRQGVDSPLHFGNGTRLTVT.

This clonotype was seen many times. The chain is built from TRBV20-1 and TRBJ2-1; D is possibly TRBD1 (6 bases). In germline, CDR1 is DFQATT, CDR2 SNEGSKA (reference sequence). The length of the CDR3 is 14 residues. V was clipped by 6 bases and J by 0 bases, with 12 bases between them. CDR3 amino acids: CSAPDSFSYNEQFF. The CDR3 nucleotides read TGCAGTGCCCCGGACAGTTTCTCCTACAATGAGCAGTTCTTC.

To note about this clonotype: Possible read error: a much larger clone is one base away. The missing conserved phenylalanine or tryptophan at the end of this CDR3 makes a read error likely. This chain connects TRBV5-1 to TRBJ1-2, with TRBD1 matching 7 bases. Germline CDR1 is SGHRS and CDR2 is YFSETQ. With V trimmed by 6 bases and J by 0 bases, 2 bases remained unmatched. The CDR3 is made up of 13 amino acids. CDR3 sequence: CASKGQTNYGYTS. The CDR3 DNA reads as TGCGCCAGCAAGGGACAGACTAACTATGGCTACACCTCC.

This clonotype was found once. Being one base from a much bigger clone, this may be a read error. The CDR3 does not close with the conserved phenylalanine or tryptophan, likely indicating a read error. The chain couples TRBV7-6 to TRBJ2-7; 11 nucleotides align to TRBD2. This CDR3 spans 15 amino acids. The V gene end was trimmed by 6 bases and the J gene end by 1 base; junction bases not matched to a gene: 5. Germline loops: CDR1 SGHVS, CDR2 FNYEAQ. CDR3 in amino acids: CASRSGTSGSYEQYC. CDR3 DNA sequence: TGTGCCAGCAGGTCCGGGACTAGCGGATCCTACGAGCAGTACTGC.

Comment on this clonotype: A read error may explain this, as a much larger clone is one base away. This chain joins TRBV28 and TRBJ2-7; perhaps D is TRBD1 or TRBD2 (5 bases each). V was trimmed by 5 bases and J by 2 bases, leaving 16 bases between them. The CDR3 is 15 residues long. The germline gives CDR1 MDHEN, CDR2 SYDVKM. CDR3 bases: TGTGCCAGCAGTGCCCACCGGGACCGGGCCTACGAGCAGTACTTC. This codes for CASSAHRDRAYEQYF.

This clonotype was observed once. Possible read error: a much larger clone is one base away. CDR3 bases: TGCAGTGCGCCTGCCCTTTGCAGGGGGTGCGATGGGCAGTTCTTC. Translated: CSAPALCRGCDGQFF. The gene calls are TRBV20-1 and TRBJ2-1, with 7 bases lining up with TRBD1. With V trimmed by 6 bases and J by 12 bases, 20 bases remained unmatched. CDR3 length equals 15 residues. Looked up from germline, CDR1 is DFQATT and CDR2 is SNEGSKA (reference sequence).

The chain employs TRBV20-1 and TRBJ2-7; D may be TRBD1 (5 bases). This CDR3 has 14 residues. CDR1 DFQATT and CDR2 SNEGSKA come from the germline V gene (reference sequence). V was shortened by 6 bases and J by 9 bases, with 24 bases between the two germline ends. The CDR3 DNA reads as TGCAGTGCCTTAACCGAGACAGCCCCTACGGGGCAGTACTTC. This codes for CSALTETAPTGQYF.

In its sample, this clonotype was seen many times. The V call is TRBV11-1, the J call TRBJ2-7, with D hard to call. V dropped 5 bases and J dropped 2 bases, with 19 bases sitting between them. From germline, CDR1 is SGHAT and CDR2 FQDESV (reference sequence). This CDR3 comprises 16 residues. The CDR3, as DNA: TGTGCCAGCAGCCAAAATGTGGCGGCCCCCACCTACGAGCAGTACTTC. Encoded protein: CASSQNVAAPTYEQYF.